A selection of T cell receptor beta chains follows, all from one sample in a study of T-cell memory formation after mild COVID-19. TCRdb re-called the 5' RACE reads with MiXCR, one entry per CDR3 protein. The sample includes 190,000 or so distinct CDR3 sequences, roughly 23% of them seen just once. Sequencing was performed on PBMCs or a T cell subset sorted from them (not recorded which). The receptors were sampled from an adult woman who had mild COVID-19 (a few samples of this study predate the infection). Cell type and time point are not known. Both conserved end residues are part of each CDR3. The D gene is left open where the match is weak. A row's size may be missing; if present it is once, few, many or a size class.

J	V	size	D	DNA	CDR3
TRBJ2-7	TRBV20-1	-	-	TGCAGTGCTAGAACAAAACCCGGGACGCACAACATTTACGAGCAGTACTTC	CSARTKPGTHNIYEQYF
TRBJ2-1	TRBV18	few	TRBD2	TGTGCCAGCTCACCAGCGGGAGGAAATGAGCAGTTCTTC	CASSPAGGNEQFF
TRBJ2-3	TRBV29-1	-	TRBD2	TGCAGCGTTGAGGGACTAGTTCTGGGAGGTCCTCCAGATACGCAGTATTTT	CSVEGLVLGGPPDTQYF
TRBJ1-2	TRBV12-3/TRBV12-4	few	-	TGTGCCAGCCATTCGACGGTCGGGCAGGGAGGAAACTATGGCTACACCTTC	CASHSTVGQGGNYGYTF
TRBJ1-1	TRBV11-2	few	TRBD1	TGTGCCAGCAGCTCATCGGGACAGGGAAGTACTGAAGCTTTCTTT	CASSSSGQGSTEAFF
TRBJ1-5	TRBV6-4	-	-	TGTGCCAGCACCCTACCCCCCCATCAGCCCCAGCATTTT	CASTLPPHQPQHF
TRBJ1-2	TRBV7-9	-	-	TGTGCCAGCAGCCATGACAGGAACTATGGCTACACCTTC	CASSHDRNYGYTF
TRBJ2-3	TRBV11-1	-	-	TGTGCCAGCAGCTTAGCGGAGTGGGCGGTAAAGAACTTCACAGATACGCAGTATTTT	CASSLAEWAVKNFTDTQYF
TRBJ2-1	TRBV29-1	-	TRBD2	TGCAGTCTGACAAAGCGGGAGGGTAACCGTGAGCAGTTCTTC	CSLTKREGNREQFF
TRBJ1-2	TRBV12-3/TRBV12-4	-	-	TGTGCCAGCAGTTTCGGAGGACACCCGTACTATGGCTACACCTTC	CASSFGGHPYYGYTF
TRBJ1-2	TRBV7-9	-	-	TGTGCCAGCAGCTTAGACACCCCGACCGGGACGCTCTATGGCTACACCTTC	CASSLDTPTGTLYGYTF
TRBJ2-7	TRBV15	few	-	TGTGCCACCAGCAGGACACAGGGCTACGAGCAGTACTTC	CATSRTQGYEQYF
TRBJ2-1	TRBV7-2	-	-	TGTGCCAGCAGCCCCTGGGGGGGCGTCGGGAGGTACCGTGAGCAGTTCTTC	CASSPWGGVGRYREQFF
TRBJ1-1	TRBV15	once	TRBD1	TGTGCCAACAGCAGATCCCCGGACAGGGCGAACACTGAAGCTTTCTTT	CANSRSPDRANTEAFF
TRBJ1-1	TRBV30	few	-	TGTGCCTGGAGTGTGATCAGGGCCTACACTGAAGCTTTCTTT	CAWSVIRAYTEAFF
TRBJ2-7	TRBV15	-	-	TGTGCCACCAGCAGAGATCGGGACGGGAACGAGCAGTACTTC	CATSRDRDGNEQYF
TRBJ2-3	TRBV5-6	few	-	TGTGCCAGCAGCTTGGTAGGCAAGATCGGCGGAGATACGCAGTATTTT	CASSLVGKIGGDTQYF
TRBJ2-3	TRBV5-6	-	-	TGTGCCAGCAGTCCCGAAGTGGGGGGCGCAGATACGCAGTATTTT	CASSPEVGGADTQYF
TRBJ2-7	TRBV7-9	few	-	TGTGCCAGCAGCTTAGGGACTCCCGGGCAGTACTTC	CASSLGTPGQYF
TRBJ1-2	TRBV7-9	-	-	TGTGCCAGCAGCCAAGACAGAGACTATGGCTACACCTTC	CASSQDRDYGYTF
TRBJ1-1	TRBV29-1	many	TRBD1	TGCAGCGGCCTGGGACAGGGGGTCACTGAAGCTTTCTTT	CSGLGQGVTEAFF
TRBJ1-2	TRBV5-1	few	-	TGCGCCAGCCCCCCCGAGGGACGATACTATGGCTACACCTTC	CASPPEGRYYGYTF
TRBJ1-5	TRBV6-5	-	-	TGTGCCAGTTCAGACAGTAGCAATCAGCCCCAGCATTTT	CASSDSSNQPQHF
TRBJ1-2	TRBV19	once	TRBD1	TGTGCCACAGGACAGGGAGGCTATGGCTACACCTTC	CATGQGGYGYTF
TRBJ2-1	TRBV20-1	few	TRBD2	TGCAGTGCTAGAGATCCGCTAGCGGGAGTTACGGGGGATGAGCAGTTCTTC	CSARDPLAGVTGDEQFF
TRBJ2-2	TRBV6-2/TRBV6-3	many	TRBD2	TGTGCCAGCAGTTACCCGTCTAGCGGATTCTATTCTGCGAACACCGGGGAGCTGTTTTTT	CASSYPSSGFYSANTGELFF
TRBJ1-3	TRBV7-9	-	-	TGTGCCACCGACAACATGCGGAACTCTGGAAACACCATATATTTT	CATDNMRNSGNTIYF
TRBJ2-3	TRBV7-9	few	-	TGTGCCAGCAGCTTAGAGCAGCGGGGCACAGATACGCAGTATTTT	CASSLEQRGTDTQYF
TRBJ1-2	TRBV6-5	few	TRBD1	TGTGCCAGCAGTCACGGGACAGGGGCATATGGCTACACCTTC	CASSHGTGAYGYTF
TRBJ1-6	TRBV11-2	few	-	TGTGCCAGCAGCACCACCAGGGGAGGAGGTTCACCCCTCCACTTT	CASSTTRGGGSPLHF
TRBJ1-6	TRBV5-4	-	-	TGTGCCAGCAGCTTTAGTAGCGGGTCGGGCTCACCCCTCCACTTT	CASSFSSGSGSPLHF
TRBJ1-6	TRBV5-1	few	-	TGCGCCAGCAGCTTGGGAGAGGGCCGCTCCTATAATTCACCCCTCCACTTT	CASSLGEGRSYNSPLHF
TRBJ2-2	TRBV24-1	-	TRBD2	TGTGCCACCAGTGATATACTTAGCGGGAGGGCTTACACCGGGGAGCTGTTTTTT	CATSDILSGRAYTGELFF
TRBJ1-1	TRBV6-5	-	TRBD1	TGTGCCAGCAGTTTGACAGGGGCCGAATTCACTGAAGCTTTCTTT	CASSLTGAEFTEAFF
TRBJ2-3	TRBV7-8	few	TRBD2	TGTGCCAGCAGCCGAACTTATACTAGCGGGAGGTACACAGATACGCAGTATTTT	CASSRTYTSGRYTDTQYF
TRBJ1-3	TRBV4-3	few	-	TGCGCCAGCAGCCAAGTCGGGAGGACTTCGAGGGACACCATATATTTT	CASSQVGRTSRDTIYF
TRBJ2-2	TRBV12-5	-	-	TGTGCTAGTGGTTTGGTAATTCATGAGACCGGGGAGCTGTTTTTT	CASGLVIHETGELFF
TRBJ2-7	TRBV14	-	-	TGTGCCAGCAGCCGTTGGGGCACCTACGAGCAGTACTTC	CASSRWGTYEQYF
TRBJ1-1	TRBV25-1	few	-	TGTGCCACCGGAATGGGGGGTACTGAAGCTTTCTTT	CATGMGGTEAFF
TRBJ2-3	TRBV27	-	TRBD1	TGTGCCAGCAGTCTCGGACAGGGAGCATCAGATACGCAGTATTTT	CASSLGQGASDTQYF
TRBJ2-7	TRBV30	-	-	TGTGCCTGGAGTGTCGGAGCGGGTACCTCCTACGAGCAGTACTTC	CAWSVGAGTSYEQYF
TRBJ1-1	TRBV18	few	TRBD1	TGTGCCAGCTCACCACCGGACAGGGTAACTGAAGCTTTCTTT	CASSPPDRVTEAFF
TRBJ2-1	TRBV15	few	TRBD2	TGTGCCACCAGCAGAGATTTTCTAGCGGGAGGAGTTGGGGTCTTCTACAATGAGCAGTTCTTC	CATSRDFLAGGVGVFYNEQFF
TRBJ2-5	TRBV5-1	-	TRBD1	TGCGCCAGCAGCTGGGGGCCGGGACAGGCACAAGAGACCCAGTACTTC	CASSWGPGQAQETQYF
TRBJ2-1	TRBV7-3	-	-	TGTGCCAGCAGCTTGTATGTCGGGGATTACAATGAGCAGTTCTTC	CASSLYVGDYNEQFF
TRBJ1-1	TRBV5-1	few	TRBD1	TGCGCCAGCAGCGAGGAACAGGGGCCGAACACTGAAGCTTTCTTT	CASSEEQGPNTEAFF